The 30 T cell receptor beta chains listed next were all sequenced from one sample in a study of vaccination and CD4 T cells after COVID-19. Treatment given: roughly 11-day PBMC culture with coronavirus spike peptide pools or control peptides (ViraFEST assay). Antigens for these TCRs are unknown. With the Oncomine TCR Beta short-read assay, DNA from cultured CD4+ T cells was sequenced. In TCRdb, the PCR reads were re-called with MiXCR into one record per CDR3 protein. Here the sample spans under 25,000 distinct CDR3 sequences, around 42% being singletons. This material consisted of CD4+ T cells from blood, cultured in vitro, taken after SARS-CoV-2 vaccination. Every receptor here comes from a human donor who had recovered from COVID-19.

CDR3 in amino acids: CASSFDRVRAPSNLYNEQFF. The CDR3, as DNA: TGTGCCAGCAGTTTTGATCGAGTGAGGGCTCCTTCCAACCTCTACAATGAGCAGTTCTTC. The genes are TRBV28 and TRBJ2-1, with D perhaps TRBD2 (5 bases). Germline CDR1 reads MDHEN; CDR2 reads SYDVKM. This CDR3 region has 20 residues. The V end was cut by 3 bases, the J end by 3 bases, with 27 bases between.

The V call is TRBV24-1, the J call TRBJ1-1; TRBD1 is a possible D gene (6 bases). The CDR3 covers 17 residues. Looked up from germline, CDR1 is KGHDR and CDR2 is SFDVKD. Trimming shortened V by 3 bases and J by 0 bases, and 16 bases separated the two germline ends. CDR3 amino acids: CATSDRDMKTMNTEAFF. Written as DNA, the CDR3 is TGTGCCACCAGTGATCGGGACATGAAAACAATGAACACTGAAGCTTTCTTT.

Here the CDR3 reads CASSLGGGRRGRETQYF. CDR3 nucleotides: TGTGCCAGCAGCTTGGGCGGCGGGAGACGAGGGAGAGAGACCCAGTACTTC. The chain joins TRBV7-6 to TRBJ2-5; 7 bases are a match to TRBD2. Germline lookup yields CDR1 SGHVS and CDR2 FNYEAQ. V was pared by 3 bases and J by 4 bases, with 14 bases of the junction left unmatched. There are 17 residues in the CDR3.

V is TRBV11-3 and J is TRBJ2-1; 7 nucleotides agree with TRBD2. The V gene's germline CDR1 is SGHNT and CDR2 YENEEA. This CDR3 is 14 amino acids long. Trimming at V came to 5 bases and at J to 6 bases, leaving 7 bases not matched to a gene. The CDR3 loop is CASSPGRGSNEQFF. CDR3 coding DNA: TGTGCCAGCAGCCCCGGACGCGGGAGCAATGAGCAGTTCTTC.

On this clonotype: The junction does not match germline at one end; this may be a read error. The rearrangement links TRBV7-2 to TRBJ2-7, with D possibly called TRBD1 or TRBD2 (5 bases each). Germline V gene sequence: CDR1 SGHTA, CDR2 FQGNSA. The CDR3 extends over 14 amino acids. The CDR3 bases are TGTGCCAGCAGCCAACTAGGCCCCTCAGGGAAACTCTTCTTC. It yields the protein CASSQLGPSGKLFF. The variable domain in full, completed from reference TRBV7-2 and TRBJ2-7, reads GAGVSQSPSNKVTEKGKDVELRCDPISGHTALYWYRQSLGQGLEFLIYFQGNSAPDKSGLPSDRFSAERTGGSVSTLTIQRTQQEDSAVYLCASSQLGPSGKLFFGPGTRLTVT.

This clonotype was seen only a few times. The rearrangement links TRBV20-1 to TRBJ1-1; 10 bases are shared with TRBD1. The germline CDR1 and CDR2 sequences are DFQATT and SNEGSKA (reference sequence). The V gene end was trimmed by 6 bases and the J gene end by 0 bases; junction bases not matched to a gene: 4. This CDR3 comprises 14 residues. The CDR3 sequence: CSAWDRGMNTEAFF. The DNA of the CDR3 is TGCAGTGCGTGGGACAGGGGAATGAACACTGAAGCTTTCTTT.

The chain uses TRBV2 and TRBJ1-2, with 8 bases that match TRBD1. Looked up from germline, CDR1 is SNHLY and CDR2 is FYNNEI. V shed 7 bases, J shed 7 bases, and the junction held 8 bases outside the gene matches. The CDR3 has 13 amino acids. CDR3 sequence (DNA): TGTGCCAGCATCCCAGGGGGCTTGAGTGGCTACACCTTC. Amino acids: CASIPGGLSGYTF. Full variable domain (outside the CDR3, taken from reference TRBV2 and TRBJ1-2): EPEVTQTPSHQVTQMGQEVILRCVPISNHLYFYWYRQILGQKVEFLVSFYNNEISEKSEIFDDQFSVERPDGSNFTLKIRSTKLEDSAMYFCASIPGGLSGYTFGSGTRLTVV.

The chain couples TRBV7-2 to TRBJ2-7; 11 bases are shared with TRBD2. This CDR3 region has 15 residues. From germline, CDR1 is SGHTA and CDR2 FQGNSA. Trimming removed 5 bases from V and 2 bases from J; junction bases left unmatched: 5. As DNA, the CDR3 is TGTGCCAGCAGCCCCACTAGCGGGAGTACCTACGAGCAGTACTTC. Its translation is CASSPTSGSTYEQYF.

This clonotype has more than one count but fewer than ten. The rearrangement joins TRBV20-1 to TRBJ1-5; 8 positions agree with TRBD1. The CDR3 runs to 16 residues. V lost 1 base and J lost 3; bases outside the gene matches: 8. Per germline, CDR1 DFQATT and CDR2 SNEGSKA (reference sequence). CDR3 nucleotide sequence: TGCAGTGCTAGAGCCCCGGACAGGGTCACCAATCAGCCCCAGCATTTT. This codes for CSARAPDRVTNQPQHF.

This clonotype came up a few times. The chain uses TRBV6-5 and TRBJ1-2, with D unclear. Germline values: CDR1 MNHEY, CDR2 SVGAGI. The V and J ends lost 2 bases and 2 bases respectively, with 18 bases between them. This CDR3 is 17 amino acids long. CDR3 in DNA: TGTGCCAGCAGTTACAGCGTTGTAGAGATTTCGAACTATGGCTACACCTTC. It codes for CASSYSVVEISNYGYTF.

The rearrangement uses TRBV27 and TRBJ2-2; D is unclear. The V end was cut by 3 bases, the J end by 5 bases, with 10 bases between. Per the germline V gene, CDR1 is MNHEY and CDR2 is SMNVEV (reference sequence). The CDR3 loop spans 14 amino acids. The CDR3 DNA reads TGTGCCAGCAGTTTTTCGGTCGGGACCGGGGAGCTGTTTTTT. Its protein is CASSFSVGTGELFF.

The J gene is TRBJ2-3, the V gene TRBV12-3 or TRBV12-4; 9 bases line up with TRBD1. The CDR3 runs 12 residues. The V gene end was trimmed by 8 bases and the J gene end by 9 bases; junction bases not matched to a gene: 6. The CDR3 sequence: CASQDRGWTQYF. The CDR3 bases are TGTGCCAGCCAAGACAGGGGGTGGACGCAGTATTTT.

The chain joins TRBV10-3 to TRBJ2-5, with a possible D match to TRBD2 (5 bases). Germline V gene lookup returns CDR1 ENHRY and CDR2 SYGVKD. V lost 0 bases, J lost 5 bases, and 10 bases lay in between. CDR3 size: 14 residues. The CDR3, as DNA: TGTGCCATCAGTGAGTCGACGGGGATGGAGACCCAGTACTTC. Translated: CAISESTGMETQYF.

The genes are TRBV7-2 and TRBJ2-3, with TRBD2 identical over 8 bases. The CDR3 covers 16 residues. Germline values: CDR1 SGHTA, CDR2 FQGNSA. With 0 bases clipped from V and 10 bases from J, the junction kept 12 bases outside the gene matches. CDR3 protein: CASSLASGRASLAQYF. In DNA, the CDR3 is TGTGCCAGCAGCTTAGCGTCCGGGAGGGCCTCCTTGGCGCAGTATTTT.

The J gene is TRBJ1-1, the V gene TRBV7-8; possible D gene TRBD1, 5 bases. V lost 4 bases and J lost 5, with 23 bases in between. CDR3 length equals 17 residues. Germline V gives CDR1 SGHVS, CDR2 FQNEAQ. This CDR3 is CASSSDPFQGLVTEAFF. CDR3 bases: TGTGCCAGCAGCTCCGACCCATTTCAGGGATTAGTGACTGAAGCTTTCTTT.

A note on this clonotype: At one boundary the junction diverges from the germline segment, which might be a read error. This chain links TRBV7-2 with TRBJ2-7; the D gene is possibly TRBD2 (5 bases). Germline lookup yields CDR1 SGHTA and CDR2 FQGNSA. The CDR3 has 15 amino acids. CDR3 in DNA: TGTGCCAGCAGCTTAGGTCCTAAAATGGGGAGCAAGGTGCACTTC. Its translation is CASSLGPKMGSKVHF.

CDR3 coding DNA: TGTGCCAGCTCGGCTAGGACCTACGAGCAGTACTTC. Amino acid sequence: CASSARTYEQYF. V is TRBV7-8 and J is TRBJ2-7; D call uncertain. CDR1 is SGHVS and CDR2 is FQNEAQ in the germline V gene. V gave up 8 bases and J gave up 2 bases, with 10 bases separating them. This CDR3 is built from 12 residues.

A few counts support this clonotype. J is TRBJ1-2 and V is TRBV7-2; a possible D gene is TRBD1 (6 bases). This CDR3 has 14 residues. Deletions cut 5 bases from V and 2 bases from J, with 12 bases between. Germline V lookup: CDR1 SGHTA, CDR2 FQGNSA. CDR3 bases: TGTGCCAGCAGCCTGGGACACGGAAACTATGGCTACACCTTC. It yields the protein CASSLGHGNYGYTF.

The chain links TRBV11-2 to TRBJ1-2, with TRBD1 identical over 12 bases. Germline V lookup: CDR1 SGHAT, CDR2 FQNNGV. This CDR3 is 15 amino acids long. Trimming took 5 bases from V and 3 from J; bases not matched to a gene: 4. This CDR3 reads CASSGGQGAYYGYTF. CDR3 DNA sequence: TGTGCCAGCAGCGGGGGACAGGGGGCTTACTATGGCTACACCTTC. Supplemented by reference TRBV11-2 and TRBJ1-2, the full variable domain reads EAGVAQSPRYKIIEKRQSVAFWCNPISGHATLYWYQQILGQGPKLLIQFQNNGVVDDSQLPKDRFSAERLKGVDSTLKIQPAKLEDSAVYLCASSGGQGAYYGYTFGSGTRLTVV.

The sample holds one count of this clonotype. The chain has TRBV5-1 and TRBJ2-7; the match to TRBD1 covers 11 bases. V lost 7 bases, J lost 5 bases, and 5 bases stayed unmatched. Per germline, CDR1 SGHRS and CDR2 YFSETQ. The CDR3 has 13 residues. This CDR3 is CASATGQGDEQYF. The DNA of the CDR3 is TGCGCCAGCGCAACGGGACAGGGGGACGAGCAGTACTTC.

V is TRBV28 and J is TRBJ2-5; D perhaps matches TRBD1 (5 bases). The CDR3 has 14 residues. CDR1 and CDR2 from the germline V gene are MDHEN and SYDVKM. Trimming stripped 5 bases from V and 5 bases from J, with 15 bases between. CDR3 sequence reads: CASSLPVGQETQYF. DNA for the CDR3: TGTGCCAGCAGTCTCCCCGTGGGGCAGGAGACCCAGTACTTC.

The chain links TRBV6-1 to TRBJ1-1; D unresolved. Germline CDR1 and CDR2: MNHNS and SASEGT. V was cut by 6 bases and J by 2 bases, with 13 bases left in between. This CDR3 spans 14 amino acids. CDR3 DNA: TGTGCCAGCAGCCCCGCCGGAAGAAACACTGAAGCTTTCTTT. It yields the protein CASSPAGRNTEAFF.

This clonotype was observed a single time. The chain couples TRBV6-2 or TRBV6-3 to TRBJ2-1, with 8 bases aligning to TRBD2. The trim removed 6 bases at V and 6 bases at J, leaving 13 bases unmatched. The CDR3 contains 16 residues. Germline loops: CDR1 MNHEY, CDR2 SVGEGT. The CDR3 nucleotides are TGTGCCAGCAGCGATAGCCGCGGGGGGCATCGCAATGAGCAGTTCTTC. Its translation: CASSDSRGGHRNEQFF.

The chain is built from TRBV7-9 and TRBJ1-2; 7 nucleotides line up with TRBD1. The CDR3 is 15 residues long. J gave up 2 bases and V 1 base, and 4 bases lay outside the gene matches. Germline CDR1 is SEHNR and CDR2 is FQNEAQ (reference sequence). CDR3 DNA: TGTGCCAGCAGCTTAGGGGGACAGCAGAACTATGGCTACACCTTC. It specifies CASSLGGQQNYGYTF.

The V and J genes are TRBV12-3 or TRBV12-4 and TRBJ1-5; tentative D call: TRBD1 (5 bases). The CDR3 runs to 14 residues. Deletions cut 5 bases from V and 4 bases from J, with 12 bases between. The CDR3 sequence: CASSTGLQNQPQHF. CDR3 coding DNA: TGTGCCAGCAGTACGGGACTACAAAATCAGCCCCAGCATTTT.

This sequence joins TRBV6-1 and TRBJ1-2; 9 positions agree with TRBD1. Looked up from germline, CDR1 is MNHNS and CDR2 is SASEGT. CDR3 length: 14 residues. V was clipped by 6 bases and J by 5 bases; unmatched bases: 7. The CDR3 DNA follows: TGTGCCAGCAGAACCATGGGACAGGGATATGGCTACACCTTC. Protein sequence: CASRTMGQGYGYTF.

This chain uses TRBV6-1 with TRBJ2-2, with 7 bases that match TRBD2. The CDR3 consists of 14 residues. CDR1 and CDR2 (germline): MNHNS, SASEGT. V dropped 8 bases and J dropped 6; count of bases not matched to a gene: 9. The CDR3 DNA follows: TGTGCCAGCCTCGGCTACGGGAGGCCCGGGGAGCTGTTTTTT. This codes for CASLGYGRPGELFF.

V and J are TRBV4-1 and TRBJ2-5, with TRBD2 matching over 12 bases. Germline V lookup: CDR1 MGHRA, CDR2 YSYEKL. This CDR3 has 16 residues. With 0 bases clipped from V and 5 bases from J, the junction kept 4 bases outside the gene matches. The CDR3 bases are TGCGCCAGCAGCCAAGAGACTAGCGGGAGATGGGAGACCCAGTACTTC. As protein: CASSQETSGRWETQYF.

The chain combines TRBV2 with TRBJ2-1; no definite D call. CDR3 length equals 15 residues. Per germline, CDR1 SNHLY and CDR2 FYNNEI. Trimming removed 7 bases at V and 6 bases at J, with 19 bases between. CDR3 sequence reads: CASIALVGIGNEQFF. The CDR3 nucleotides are TGTGCCAGCATCGCCCTAGTGGGCATCGGCAATGAGCAGTTCTTC.

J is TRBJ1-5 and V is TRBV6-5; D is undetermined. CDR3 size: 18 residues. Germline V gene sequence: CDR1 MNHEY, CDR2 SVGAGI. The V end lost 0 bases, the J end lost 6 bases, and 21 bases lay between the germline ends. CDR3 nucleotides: TGTGCCAGCAGTTACTCAAGTCCGGGCTCAACATACCCTCAGCCCCAGCATTTT. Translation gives CASSYSSPGSTYPQPQHF.